The rows below give T cell receptor beta chains drawn from one sample of a study of blood T cells in healthy people across ages. TCRdb used MiXCR to reprocess the 5' RACE reads, holding one entry per CDR3 protein. The repertoire includes 1 million or so distinct CDR3 sequences, over 35% of them detected once, and approximately 17% sits in the top ten. What was sequenced was blood. These receptors all come from a woman in her sixties or seventies in good health. CDR3s include the opening cysteine and the closing phenylalanine or tryptophan. A D gene is named only where the DNA matches it firmly. The listing skips clone size in some rows; elsewhere it reads once, few, many or a size class.

J gene	clone size	D gene	V gene	CDR3 protein	CDR3 DNA
TRBJ2-7	few	-	TRBV3-1	CASSPNRLSYEQYF	TGTGCCAGCAGCCCTAACAGATTATCCTACGAGCAGTACTTC
TRBJ2-4	-	TRBD2	TRBV7-2	CASTKGLAGAGWAQYF	TGTGCCAGCACAAAGGGACTAGCGGGAGCAGGATGGGCGCAGTACTTC
TRBJ2-7	few	-	TRBV20-1	CSARGLSYEQYF	TGCAGTGCTAGGGGGCTCTCCTACGAGCAGTACTTC
TRBJ2-1	few	-	TRBV5-1	CASSLEMGQKGEQFF	TGCGCCAGCAGCTTGGAGATGGGGCAGAAAGGTGAGCAGTTCTTC
TRBJ2-7	-	-	TRBV20-1	CSASGQGMGHEQYF	TGCAGTGCTAGCGGGCAGGGGATGGGCCACGAGCAGTACTTC
TRBJ2-3	-	-	TRBV7-2	CASSFQGGDTQYF	TGTGCCAGCAGCTTTCAGGGGGGGGATACGCAGTATTTT
TRBJ2-1	few	-	TRBV6-5	CASSSTGNPTNEQFF	TGTGCCAGCAGTTCCACCGGGAACCCTACCAATGAGCAGTTCTTC
TRBJ2-1	few	-	TRBV20-1	CSAREAVTNNEQFF	TGCAGTGCTAGAGAGGCCGTGACCAACAATGAGCAGTTCTTC
TRBJ2-3	many	-	TRBV9	CASSVDGSGDTQYF	TGTGCCAGCAGCGTAGACGGTTCCGGAGATACGCAGTATTTT
TRBJ2-3	-	-	TRBV15	CATSRGPPRADTQYF	TGTGCCACCAGCAGGGGACCGCCTCGCGCAGATACGCAGTATTTT
TRBJ2-7	few	-	TRBV21-1	CASVTGGVYEQYF	TGTGCCAGCGTTACAGGGGGCGTCTACGAGCAGTACTTC
TRBJ1-1	-	-	TRBV7-9	CASSFSGDAGGKAFF	TGTGCCAGCAGCTTCTCAGGGGATGCGGGGGGGAAAGCTTTCTTT
TRBJ2-1	few	-	TRBV2	CASSLRDWEDNEQFF	TGTGCCAGCAGCCTCAGGGATTGGGAGGACAATGAGCAGTTCTTC
TRBJ2-3	many	TRBD2	TRBV27	CASSSPGTSGTDTQYF	TGTGCCAGCAGTTCACCCGGGACTAGCGGAACAGATACGCAGTATTTT
TRBJ2-7	few	-	TRBV5-1	CASSLSISGYEQYF	TGCGCCAGCAGCTTAAGCATCAGCGGCTACGAGCAGTACTTC
TRBJ1-1	-	-	TRBV7-9	CAIDRNTEAFF	TGTGCCATCGACAGGAACACTGAAGCTTTCTTT
TRBJ2-1	-	-	TRBV12-3/TRBV12-4	CASSPNHGRPQNEQFF	TGTGCCAGCAGTCCAAACCACGGGAGACCCCAGAATGAGCAGTTCTTC
TRBJ1-4	-	-	TRBV10-3	CAIRRDSTNEKLFF	TGTGCCATCAGGAGGGATTCAACTAATGAAAAACTGTTTTTT
TRBJ2-7	-	-	TRBV29-1	CSVEKFSGNEQYF	TGCAGCGTTGAAAAATTCTCAGGGAATGAGCAGTACTTC
TRBJ2-1	-	TRBD1	TRBV19	CASSNGQAWNEQSF	TGTGCCAGTAGTAACGGACAGGCTTGGAATGAGCAGTCCTTC
TRBJ2-5	-	-	TRBV21-1	CASSEKQEDRDDSRYQETQYF	TGTGCCAGCAGCGAAAAGCAGGAGGACAGGGATGACTCACGCTATCAAGAGACCCAGTACTTC
TRBJ2-1	many	TRBD2	TRBV9	CASSVDGGLETEQFF	TGTGCCAGCAGCGTAGATGGGGGACTAGAGACTGAGCAGTTCTTC
TRBJ2-1	-	TRBD2	TRBV9	CASSEGLAGGHDEQFF	TGTGCCAGCAGCGAGGGGCTAGCGGGAGGCCACGATGAGCAGTTCTTC
TRBJ1-2	few	-	TRBV10-3	CAIGEGMGYTF	TGTGCCATCGGGGAGGGAATGGGCTACACCTTC
TRBJ2-7	-	-	TRBV7-9	CASSLVGRATYNEQYF	TGTGCCAGCAGCTTAGTAGGCAGGGCGACCTACAATGAGCAGTACTTC
TRBJ2-5	few	-	TRBV4-1	CASSQEGRAVETQYF	TGCGCCAGCAGCCAAGAAGGCAGGGCAGTAGAGACCCAGTACTTC
TRBJ2-7	-	TRBD2	TRBV6-2/TRBV6-3	CASSLAGEGGEQYF	TGTGCCAGCAGTTTAGCGGGAGAGGGAGGCGAGCAGTACTTC
TRBJ2-3	few	-	TRBV10-3	CAISEGEDVTDTQYF	TGTGCCATCAGTGAGGGGGAGGATGTCACAGATACGCAGTATTTT